These T cell receptor beta chains were read from a single sample in a study of blood T cell repertoires in COVID-19. Profiling relied on immunoSEQ multiplex PCR, and the TCRdb table lists in-frame clones only, not all of them. The sample gives about 160,000 clones, around 82% of which show up once; 6.5% to 9% is in the top ten. Source material: peripheral blood. The receptors stem from a woman aged 40 to 50 with COVID-19, enrolled during active disease. Both conserved end residues are part of each CDR3. The D gene is left open where the match is weak. Clone size is not always given. Where it is, it says once, few, many or a class for expanded clones.

V gene	clone size	D gene	J gene	CDR3 DNA	CDR3 protein
TRBV7-3	-	TRBD2	TRBJ2-1	TGTGCCAGCAGTCTAGCGGGGGGTTACAATGAGCAGTTCTTC	CASSLAGGYNEQFF
TRBV3-1/TRBV3-2	-	TRBD1	TRBJ1-1	TGTGCCAGCAGCCGGACAGGACGGGGAAGGAACACTGAAGCTTTCTTT	CASSRTGRGRNTEAFF
TRBV4-1	-	-	TRBJ1-4	TGCGCCAGCAGCCGGGAAGGGGGTTCTAATGAAAAACTGTTTTTT	CASSREGGSNEKLFF
TRBV3-1/TRBV3-2	-	-	TRBJ2-1	TGTGCCAGCAGCCAAGATCGCGGAGCAATTGGGAATGAGCAGTTCTTC	CASSQDRGAIGNEQFF
TRBV2	-	-	TRBJ2-1	TGTGCCAGCAGACCCTTCGTGGGAGGCCGATACAATGAGCAGTTCTTC	CASRPFVGGRYNEQFF
TRBV13	-	-	TRBJ2-5	TGTGCCAGCAGCTTAGGCTTAAGGGGGGAGACCCAGTACTTC	CASSLGLRGETQYF
TRBV19	-	-	TRBJ2-2	TGTGCCAGTAGTATTAAATTTTCGAACACCGGGGAGCTGTTTTTT	CASSIKFSNTGELFF
TRBV29-1	-	-	TRBJ2-2	TGCAGCGTCGAGACAGAAACGAACACCGGGGAGCTGTTTTTT	CSVETETNTGELFF
TRBV28	-	TRBD2	TRBJ2-3	TGTGCCAGCAGAGAGGCCGGACTAGCGCGCCCGGAAGATACGCAGTATTTT	CASREAGLARPEDTQYF
TRBV10-3	-	TRBD2	TRBJ2-5	TGTGCCATCAACGAGGGTGTCGGGGGGATGTTCGGGGATACCCAGTACTTC	CAINEGVGGMFGDTQYF
TRBV7-9	-	-	TRBJ1-3	TGTGCCAGCAGCTCCCTATCGTATGGAAACACCATATATTTT	CASSSLSYGNTIYF
TRBV27	-	-	TRBJ1-1	TGTGCCAGCAGTTTAAACGGTGAAGCTTTCTTT	CASSLNGEAFF
TRBV6-5	-	TRBD1	TRBJ1-1	TGTGCCAGCACCCGGACAGGATTCACTGAAGCTTTCTTT	CASTRTGFTEAFF
TRBV3-1/TRBV3-2	-	-	TRBJ1-3	TGTGCCAGCAGCCAAGATTATAGAAACACCATATATTTT	CASSQDYRNTIYF
TRBV3-1/TRBV3-2	-	TRBD1	TRBJ1-1	TGTGCCAGCAGCCAAAGCAGGGGGCCAAAGAACACTGAAGCTTTCTTT	CASSQSRGPKNTEAFF
TRBV15	once	-	TRBJ1-1	TGTGCCACCACTATGCCAGGGGTCATGAACACTGAAGCTTTCTTT	CATTMPGVMNTEAFF
TRBV11-2	-	-	TRBJ1-4	TGTGCCAGCAGCCCCACCTCACAGGGCATATTCGAAAAACTGTTTTTT	CASSPTSQGIFEKLFF
TRBV30	-	TRBD2	TRBJ2-5	TGTGCCTGGTCGCCGGGACTAGCGGGGACGTTCCAAGAGACCCAGTACTTC	CAWSPGLAGTFQETQYF
TRBV5-1	-	TRBD2	TRBJ2-2	TGCGCCAGCAGCTGGGGACTAGCGGGGGGCGGCACCGGGGAGCTGTTTTTT	CASSWGLAGGGTGELFF
TRBV6-7	-	TRBD2	TRBJ2-5	TGTGCCAGCAGTTACTTGGGACTAGCGTCAAAAGAGACCCAGTACTTC	CASSYLGLASKETQYF
TRBV19	-	-	TRBJ2-7	TGTGCCAGTAGTATGGCCGACTACTCCTACGAGCAGTACTTC	CASSMADYSYEQYF
TRBV9	once	TRBD1	TRBJ1-2	TGTGCCAGCAGCGGATCGGGACAGGTTCTTAACTATGGCTACACCTTC	CASSGSGQVLNYGYTF
TRBV28	-	TRBD2	TRBJ2-7	TGTGCCAGCAGTTTATTGGGACTAGCGGGCGAGCAGTACTTC	CASSLLGLAGEQYF
TRBV3-1/TRBV3-2	-	-	TRBJ1-2	TGTGCCAGCAGCACCCAGGGAGGGGGCTACACCTTC	CASSTQGGGYTF
TRBV7-3	-	TRBD2	TRBJ2-3	TGTGCCAGCAGCTTAGACGGGAGGGGCACAGATACGCAGTATTTT	CASSLDGRGTDTQYF
TRBV7-8	-	-	TRBJ1-1	TGTGCCAGCAGTCAGGGGCCGGTTGCTGAAGCTTTCTTT	CASSQGPVAEAFF
TRBV12-5	-	TRBD1	TRBJ2-4	TGTGCTAGTGGTAAAGACAGGGTCGCACCCCGGGAAATAGGAAACATTCAGTACTTC	CASGKDRVAPREIGNIQYF
TRBV4-2	-	TRBD2	TRBJ2-3	TGTGCCAGCAGCCAAGCTAGCGGGGGGGCCTCAGATACGCAGTATTTT	CASSQASGGASDTQYF
TRBV27	-	-	TRBJ2-5	TGTGCCAGCAGTCTTGACTCGGAGCTGGAGACCCAGTACTTC	CASSLDSELETQYF
TRBV5-4	-	TRBD2	TRBJ2-2	TGTGCCAGCAGCTCTGCCATGGGACTAGCGGGGAGCGGGGAGCTGTTTTTT	CASSSAMGLAGSGELFF
TRBV6-5	-	-	TRBJ2-7	TGTGCCAGTGCTGCCTCCTCGGGTTCCTACGAGCAGTACTTC	CASAASSGSYEQYF
TRBV28	-	-	TRBJ1-2	TGTGCCAGCAGTTTTCGGAAGGGGTTAGCAACCTTC	CASSFRKGLATF
TRBV25-1	-	-	TRBJ2-1	TGTGCCAGCAGTAAGACTAGTGGTGAGGGTGAGCAGTTCTTC	CASSKTSGEGEQFF
TRBV7-6	-	-	TRBJ1-1	TGTGCCAGCAGCTTAGCGCTAGGGGGGGATTACACTGAAGCTTTCTTT	CASSLALGGDYTEAFF
TRBV28	once	TRBD2	TRBJ2-1	TGTGCCAGCAGTTCCCTCTCGGAGACTAGCGGAAACAATGAGCAGTTCTTC	CASSSLSETSGNNEQFF
TRBV28	-	-	TRBJ2-2	TGTGCCAGCCGAGGGAATATCGGGGAGCTGTTTTTT	CASRGNIGELFF
TRBV19	few	-	TRBJ1-1	TGTGCCAGTAGTCAGAGGGCAGCGAACACTGAAGCTTTCTTT	CASSQRAANTEAFF
TRBV19	few	-	TRBJ1-1	TGTGCCACCCAGACAGGTCTTGCTGAAGCTTTCTTT	CATQTGLAEAFF
TRBV4-1	-	-	TRBJ2-7	TGCGCCAGCAGCCAACGAACCCTGCCTACCTACGAGCAGTACTTC	CASSQRTLPTYEQYF
TRBV7-2	-	-	TRBJ1-5	TGTGCCAGCAGCTTAGTTGGCAGTTATCAGCCCCAGCATTTT	CASSLVGSYQPQHF
TRBV10-3	-	-	TRBJ2-7	TGTGGTACAACCCGGGGGGCAGGATACGAGCAGTACTTC	CGTTRGAGYEQYF
TRBV5-1	-	-	TRBJ2-5	TGCGCCAGCAGCCAAGGACTATCGCAAGAGACCCAGTACTTC	CASSQGLSQETQYF
TRBV9	-	TRBD2	TRBJ2-1	TGTGCCAGCAGCGTGGACGGTACTAGCGGGCCTCGAGGTGAGCAGTTCTTC	CASSVDGTSGPRGEQFF
TRBV18	-	-	TRBJ1-2	TGTGCCAGCTCAGCAGACAGCCTCTATGGCTACACCTTC	CASSADSLYGYTF
TRBV19	-	TRBD2	TRBJ2-4	TGTGCCAGTACCCCCGTTGGGACTAGCGGAGCCAAAAACATTCAGTACTTC	CASTPVGTSGAKNIQYF